The source of this T cell receptor (beta chain) is a study of blood T cell repertoires in COVID-19. For the study at large: COVID-19 samples collected from the United States, Italy and Spain covered acute and convalescent phases. From T cells, B-cell-depleted T cells, or PBMCs came the material, which was cDNA or gDNA.

Looked up from germline, CDR1 is KGHDR and CDR2 is SFDVKD. V lost 4 bases, J lost 8 bases, and 6 bases lay in between. The length of the CDR3 is 11 residues. Some clones are missing from TCRdb's copy, which holds only in-frame ones; the method was immunoSEQ multiplex PCR. Seen here are about 150,000 clones, under 80% observed once, and the top ten hold about 4%. This clonotype was obtained from a man in his 60s with acute or convalescent COVID-19. The sample comprised peripheral blood. This chain uses TRBV24-1 with TRBJ2-3, with D hard to call. CDR3 DNA sequence: TGTGCCACCAGTGACCCCGTTACGCAGTATTTT. This codes for CATSDPVTQYF.